In this sample, the clone carrying this T cell receptor beta chain turned up once. Antigen: not known. The entry originates in a study of Tregs in tolerant kidney transplant recipients. Study-level results: Findings come from small patient numbers and require larger validation. The most relevant donor-specific Treg TCRbeta repertoire apparently came from expansion with activated donor B cells.

The method was immunoSEQ multiplex PCR; TCRdb's version includes in-frame clones alone and lacks a portion of them. The sample contains under 300,000 clones, approximately 83% of which appear only once. V was trimmed by 4 bases and J by 3 bases, leaving 18 bases between them. The CDR3 is 16 residues long. Sequences were obtained from CD4+ T cells from blood. The gene calls are TRBV23-1 and TRBJ1-2; a weak D match, TRBD1 (5 bases). TRBV23-1 is noted as an ORF with a role that remains uncertain. This receptor was taken from a human donor in good health. The chain's CDR3 is CASSRNSGGLDYGYTF. As DNA, the CDR3 is TGCGCCAGCAGTCGGAATAGCGGGGGATTGGACTATGGCTACACCTTC.